Listed below are T cell receptor beta chains from one sample, sequenced in a study of blood T cell repertoires in COVID-19. Some clones are missing from TCRdb's copy, which holds only in-frame ones; the method was immunoSEQ multiplex PCR. Of 450,000 to 500,000 clones in the sample, around nine tenths were seen once. The sample consisted of PBMCs or T cells enriched from blood (not recorded which). These TCRs come from a woman aged 55-75 years who had recovered from COVID-19. Each CDR3 is given with its conserved first and last residue.

CDR3 length: 16; J gene: TRBJ2-3; V gene: TRBV11-2; CDR3 protein: CASSLMSLGLVDTQYF
CDR3 length: 14; J gene: TRBJ1-4; V gene: TRBV30; CDR3 protein: CAWSTTGILGKLFF
CDR3 length: 15; J gene: TRBJ2-5; V gene: TRBV29-1; CDR3 protein: CSVEGKRLYQETQYF
CDR3 length: 13; J gene: TRBJ2-2; V gene: TRBV19; CDR3 protein: CASSPQGSGELFF
CDR3 length: 15; J gene: TRBJ1-2; V gene: TRBV3-1/TRBV3-2; CDR3 protein: CASSQEGDREIGYTF
CDR3 length: 13; J gene: TRBJ2-1; V gene: TRBV11-3; CDR3 protein: CASSPYLGGEQFF
CDR3 length: 16; J gene: TRBJ2-2; V gene: TRBV18; CDR3 protein: CASSRDRGPNTGELFF
CDR3 length: 19; J gene: TRBJ2-2; V gene: TRBV9; CDR3 protein: CASSAPTSGGASNTGELFF
CDR3 length: 13; J gene: TRBJ1-6; V gene: TRBV2; CDR3 protein: CASSAAGKSPLHF
CDR3 length: 16; J gene: TRBJ2-3; V gene: TRBV5-1; CDR3 protein: CASSSLGVTSTDTQYF
CDR3 length: 13; J gene: TRBJ2-1; V gene: TRBV7-8; CDR3 protein: CASSSSSYNEQFF
CDR3 length: 13; J gene: TRBJ1-2; V gene: TRBV9; CDR3 protein: CASSDGTGYGYTF
CDR3 length: 12; J gene: TRBJ1-2; V gene: TRBV4-1; CDR3 protein: CASSQAGKGYTF
CDR3 length: 12; J gene: TRBJ2-7; V gene: TRBV20-1; CDR3 protein: CSASDGLYEQYF
CDR3 length: 14; J gene: TRBJ2-2; V gene: TRBV19; CDR3 protein: CASRTDSFPGELFF
CDR3 length: 13; J gene: TRBJ1-4; V gene: TRBV9; CDR3 protein: CASSVGRGEKLFF
CDR3 length: 15; J gene: TRBJ2-7; V gene: TRBV11-3; CDR3 protein: CASSGRTGGMNEQYF
CDR3 length: 18; J gene: TRBJ1-3; V gene: TRBV7-8; CDR3 protein: CASSLGGTGGRSGNTIYF
CDR3 length: 13; J gene: TRBJ1-1; V gene: TRBV5-1; CDR3 protein: CASTDGSRGEAFF
CDR3 length: 13; J gene: TRBJ1-2; V gene: TRBV2; CDR3 protein: CASSGEDRAGYTF
CDR3 length: 12; J gene: TRBJ2-5; V gene: TRBV2; CDR3 protein: CASTPEQETQYF
CDR3 length: 16; J gene: TRBJ2-1; V gene: TRBV5-1; CDR3 protein: CASSFRTSGGTDEQFF
CDR3 length: 13; J gene: TRBJ1-5; V gene: TRBV7-2; CDR3 protein: CASTGKGNQPQHF
CDR3 length: 17; J gene: TRBJ2-3; V gene: TRBV10-3; CDR3 protein: CAISPGLAGGQTDTQYF
CDR3 length: 17; J gene: TRBJ1-1; V gene: TRBV23-1; CDR3 protein: CASSQPSYRGVDTEAFF
CDR3 length: 14; J gene: TRBJ1-2; V gene: TRBV5-1; CDR3 protein: CASSPGDMNYGYTF
CDR3 length: 13; J gene: TRBJ2-3; V gene: TRBV29-1; CDR3 protein: CSVEDQASDTQYF
CDR3 length: 17; J gene: TRBJ1-2; V gene: TRBV24-1; CDR3 protein: CATSDTPRQGERDGYTF
CDR3 length: 15; J gene: TRBJ1-4; V gene: TRBV5-1; CDR3 protein: CASSLVGQDNEKLFF
CDR3 length: 15; J gene: TRBJ1-6; V gene: TRBV11-3; CDR3 protein: CASSPFGGENSPLHF
CDR3 length: 14; J gene: TRBJ1-2; V gene: TRBV4-2; CDR3 protein: CASSQEAGPYGYTF
CDR3 length: 18; J gene: TRBJ2-3; V gene: TRBV5-4; CDR3 protein: CASSHGGTSGGSTDTQYF
CDR3 length: 14; J gene: TRBJ2-5; V gene: TRBV5-1; CDR3 protein: CASRDSTSGETQYF
CDR3 length: 14; J gene: TRBJ1-2; V gene: TRBV30; CDR3 protein: CAWSTGQGSRGYTF
CDR3 length: 16; J gene: TRBJ1-6; V gene: TRBV10-3; CDR3 protein: CAISDTSGSYNSPLHF
CDR3 length: 15; J gene: TRBJ2-1; V gene: TRBV5-4; CDR3 protein: CASSGISGGSTEQFF
CDR3 length: 13; J gene: TRBJ1-2; V gene: TRBV28; CDR3 protein: CASSSQGHPPFTF
CDR3 length: 17; J gene: TRBJ2-2; V gene: TRBV11-2; CDR3 protein: CASSPPGGRDDTGELFF
CDR3 length: 14; J gene: TRBJ1-2; V gene: TRBV18; CDR3 protein: CASSPGTDFYGYTF
CDR3 length: 13; J gene: TRBJ2-7; V gene: TRBV7-9; CDR3 protein: CASRQTGSHEQYF
CDR3 length: 14; J gene: TRBJ1-3; V gene: TRBV11-2; CDR3 protein: CASSLGSSGNTIYF
CDR3 length: 15; J gene: TRBJ2-2; V gene: TRBV9; CDR3 protein: CASSGKGRGTGELFF
CDR3 length: 13; J gene: TRBJ2-7; V gene: TRBV19; CDR3 protein: CASSSRGFNEQYF
CDR3 length: 15; J gene: TRBJ1-4; V gene: TRBV30; CDR3 protein: CAWSRRELYNEKLFF
CDR3 length: 11; J gene: TRBJ1-4; V gene: TRBV11-2; CDR3 protein: CASSFGEKLFF
CDR3 length: 13; J gene: TRBJ1-2; V gene: TRBV28; CDR3 protein: CASAKPGTGARVF
CDR3 length: 15; J gene: TRBJ2-2; V gene: TRBV5-1; CDR3 protein: CASSPRQGGTGELFF
CDR3 length: 15; J gene: TRBJ1-1; V gene: TRBV7-6; CDR3 protein: CASSLLGGTNTEAFF
CDR3 length: 15; J gene: TRBJ1-5; V gene: TRBV5-8; CDR3 protein: CASSLTGGGNQPQHF
CDR3 length: 15; J gene: TRBJ1-1; V gene: TRBV4-1; CDR3 protein: CASSQRPQGNTEAFF
CDR3 length: 15; J gene: TRBJ1-5; V gene: TRBV3-1/TRBV3-2; CDR3 protein: CASSQDLGAGQPQHF
CDR3 length: 14; J gene: TRBJ1-6; V gene: TRBV5-6; CDR3 protein: CASSLIGERTPLHF
CDR3 length: 15; J gene: TRBJ2-7; V gene: TRBV4-1; CDR3 protein: CASSQDRTLPYEQYF
CDR3 length: 14; J gene: TRBJ2-5; V gene: TRBV29-1; CDR3 protein: CSVEAGGLQETQYF
CDR3 length: 12; J gene: TRBJ1-2; V gene: TRBV13; CDR3 protein: CASSRTRQGYTF
CDR3 length: 12; J gene: TRBJ1-1; V gene: TRBV3-1/TRBV3-2; CDR3 protein: CASTREGTEAFF
CDR3 length: 13; J gene: TRBJ1-2; V gene: TRBV30; CDR3 protein: CAWSRAGGYGYTF
CDR3 length: 17; J gene: TRBJ1-1; V gene: TRBV3-1/TRBV3-2; CDR3 protein: CASSQEELGTPNTEAFF
CDR3 length: 15; J gene: TRBJ2-2; V gene: TRBV2; CDR3 protein: CASREDRLNTGELFF